Shown below are 3 T cell receptor beta chains from a single sample sequenced in a study of T cells in Graves' hyperthyroidism and ophthalmopathy. Researchers amplified the TCR beta CDR3 regions from RNA transcripts. First-round RT-PCR of the TCR CDR3 relied on the HTBI primer set. From the multiplex PCR reads, TCRdb called clonotypes with MiXCR, one entry per CDR3 protein. The repertoire holds about 640,000 distinct CDR3 sequences, with about a fifth as singletons. Sample: blood. The receptors were sampled from a man aged 25-45 years with Graves' ophthalmopathy.

The chain recombines TRBV6-1 with TRBJ2-7; D remains unclear. CDR3 length: 11 amino acids. Trimming stripped 8 bases from V and 6 bases from J, with 11 bases between. The germline V gene has CDR1 MNHNS and CDR2 SASEGT. In DNA form, the CDR3 reads TGTGCCAGCCGGGCCTCTCGCGAGCAGTACTTC. This codes for CASRASREQYF.

J is TRBJ2-1 and V is TRBV2; 7 bases align to TRBD2. Per the germline V gene, CDR1 is SNHLY and CDR2 is FYNNEI. The CDR3 totals 15 residues. Unmatched junction bases numbered 12, after V lost 4 bases and J lost 9 bases. The CDR3 protein is CASSGLRGSSGEQFF. CDR3 DNA sequence: TGTGCCAGCAGTGGATTACGCGGGAGTTCGGGTGAGCAGTTCTTC. The full variable domain, rest sourced from reference TRBV2 and TRBJ2-1, is EPEVTQTPSHQVTQMGQEVILRCVPISNHLYFYWYRQILGQKVEFLVSFYNNEISEKSEIFDDQFSVERPDGSNFTLKIRSTKLEDSAMYFCASSGLRGSSGEQFFGPGTRLTVL.

This clonotype was detected many times. The J gene is TRBJ2-3, the V gene TRBV7-8; D gene unclear. V lost 2 bases, J lost 3 bases, and 9 bases lay in between. The CDR3 is 14 amino acids. The germline V gene has CDR1 SGHVS and CDR2 FQNEAQ. The DNA of the CDR3 is TGTGCCAGCAGCTTACGTCGCGTAACAGATACGCAGTATTTT. Protein: CASSLRRVTDTQYF.